This T cell receptor beta chain was identified during a study of control samples from healthy donors and cancer patients. This table comes from immunoSEQ multiplex PCR, and its TCRdb copy is limited to in-frame clones, with some not included. Among 200,000 or so clones, about 90% were seen once, and the ten largest hold 1.8%. The sequenced material came from blood. The clonotype comes from a man under 40 in good health.

For the CDR3, the DNA is TGTGCCAGCAGTTTAGCGGGGTCACCCCTCCACTTT. The encoded protein is CASSLAGSPLHF. This chain links TRBV12-3 or TRBV12-4 with TRBJ1-6; D call uncertain. The V end lost 0 bases, the J end lost 10 bases, and 4 bases lay between the germline ends. The CDR3 has 12 amino acids.